This T cell receptor beta chain was identified in a study of regulatory T cells in long-lasting Graves disease. Assembly of TCR beta libraries relied on iRepertoire HTBI primers together with Arm-PCR of CDR3 regions. Each CDR3 protein gets one entry after TCRdb re-called the multiplex PCR reads with MiXCR. In the table there are more than 300,000 distinct CDR3 sequences, approximately 25% of which are singletons. The V segment lost 6 bases and the J segment 8 bases; nucleotides outside the gene matches: 9. The CDR3 extends over 16 amino acids. Noted time point: persistent/refractory GD, antithyroid drugs over 5 years with positive TRAb. PBMC RNA served as the TCR library source. Concerning this clonotype itself: Its cognate antigen is unknown.

Study-wide findings and caveats: Persistent disease exhibited a predilection for TRBV28, TRBJ1-2 and TRBJ2-5. Small sample size may have lowered accuracy. Persistent patients shared more public clonotypes (about 2,700) than newly diagnosed patients (around 1,000). Lower TCR diversity was seen in persistent Graves' patients than in newly diagnosed ones.

This specimen consisted of peripheral blood mononuclear cells (PBMCs), obtained when the disease was refractory, from a patient treated with antithyroid drugs. The clonotype was recovered from a woman aged 40 to 55 with Graves disease. The V and J genes are TRBV12-3 or TRBV12-4 and TRBJ2-1, with 14 positions matching TRBD2. The CDR3 sequence is CASSPTGTSGRDEQFF. CDR3 DNA sequence: TGTGCCAGCAGCCCAACCGGGACTAGCGGGAGAGATGAGCAGTTCTTC.